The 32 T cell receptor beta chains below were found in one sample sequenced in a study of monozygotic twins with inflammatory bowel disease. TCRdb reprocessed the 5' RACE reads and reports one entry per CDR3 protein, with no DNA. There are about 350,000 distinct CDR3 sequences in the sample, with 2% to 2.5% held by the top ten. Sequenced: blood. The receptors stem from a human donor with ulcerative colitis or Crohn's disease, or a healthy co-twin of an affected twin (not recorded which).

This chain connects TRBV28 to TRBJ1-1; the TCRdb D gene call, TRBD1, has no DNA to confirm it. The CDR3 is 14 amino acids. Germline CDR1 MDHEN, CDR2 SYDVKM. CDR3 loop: CASSPDRIGTEAFF.

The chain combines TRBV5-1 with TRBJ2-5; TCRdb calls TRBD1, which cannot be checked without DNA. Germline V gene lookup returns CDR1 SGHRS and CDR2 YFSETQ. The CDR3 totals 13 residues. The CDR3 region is CASSFGEGETQYF.

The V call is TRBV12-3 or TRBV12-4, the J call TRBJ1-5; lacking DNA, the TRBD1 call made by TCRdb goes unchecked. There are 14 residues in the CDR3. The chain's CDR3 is CASSPTGANQPQHF.

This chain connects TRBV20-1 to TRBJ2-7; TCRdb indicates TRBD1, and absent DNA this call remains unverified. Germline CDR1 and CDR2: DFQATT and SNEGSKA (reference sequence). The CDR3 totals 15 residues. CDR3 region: CSARDLRGGFYEQYF.

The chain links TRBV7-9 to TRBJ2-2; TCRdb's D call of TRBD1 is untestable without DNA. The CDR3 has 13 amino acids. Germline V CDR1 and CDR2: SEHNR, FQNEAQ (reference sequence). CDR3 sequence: CASSLPGGWELFF.

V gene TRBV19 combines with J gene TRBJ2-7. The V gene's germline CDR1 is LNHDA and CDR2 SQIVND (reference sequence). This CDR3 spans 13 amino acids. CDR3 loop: CASEDKVSYEQYF.

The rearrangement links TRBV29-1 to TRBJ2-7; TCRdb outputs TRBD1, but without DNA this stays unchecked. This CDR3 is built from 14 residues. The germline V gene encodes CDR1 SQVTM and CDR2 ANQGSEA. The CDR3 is CSVVTDRPPYEQYF.

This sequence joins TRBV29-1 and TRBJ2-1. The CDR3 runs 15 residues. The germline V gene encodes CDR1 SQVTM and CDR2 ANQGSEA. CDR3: CSVEESAVSYNEQFF.

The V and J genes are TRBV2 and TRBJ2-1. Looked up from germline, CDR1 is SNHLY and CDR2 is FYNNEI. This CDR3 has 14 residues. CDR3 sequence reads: CASGVADLRNEQFF.

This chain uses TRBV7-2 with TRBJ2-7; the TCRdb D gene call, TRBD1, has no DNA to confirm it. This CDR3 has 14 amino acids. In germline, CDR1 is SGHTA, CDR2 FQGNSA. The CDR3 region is CASSLGQVSYEQYF.

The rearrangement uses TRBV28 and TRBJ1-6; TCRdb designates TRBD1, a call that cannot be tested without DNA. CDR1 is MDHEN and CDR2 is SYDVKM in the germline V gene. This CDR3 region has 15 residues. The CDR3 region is CASSRPRPSNSPLHF.

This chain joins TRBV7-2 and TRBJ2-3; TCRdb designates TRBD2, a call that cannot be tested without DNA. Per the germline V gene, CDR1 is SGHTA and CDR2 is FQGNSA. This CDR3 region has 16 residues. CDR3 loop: CASSLVRAGGADTQYF.

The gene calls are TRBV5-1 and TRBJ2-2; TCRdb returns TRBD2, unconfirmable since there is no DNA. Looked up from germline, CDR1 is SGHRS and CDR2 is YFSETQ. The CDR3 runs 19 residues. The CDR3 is CASSLASWTSGANTGELFF.

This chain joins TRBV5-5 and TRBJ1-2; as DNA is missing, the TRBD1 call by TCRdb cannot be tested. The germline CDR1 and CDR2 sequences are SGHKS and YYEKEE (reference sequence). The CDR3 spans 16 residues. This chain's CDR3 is CASSLTSRVPDYGYTF. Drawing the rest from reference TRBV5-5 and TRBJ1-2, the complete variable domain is DAGVTQSPTHLIKTRGQQVTLRCSPISGHKSVSWYQQVLGQGPQFIFQYYEKEERGRGNFPDRFSARQFPNYSSELNVNALLLGDSALYLCASSLTSRVPDYGYTFGSGTRLTVV.

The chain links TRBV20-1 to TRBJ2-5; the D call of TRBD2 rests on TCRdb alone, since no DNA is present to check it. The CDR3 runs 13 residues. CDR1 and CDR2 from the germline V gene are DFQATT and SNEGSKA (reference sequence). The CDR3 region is CSAVAGGQETQYF.

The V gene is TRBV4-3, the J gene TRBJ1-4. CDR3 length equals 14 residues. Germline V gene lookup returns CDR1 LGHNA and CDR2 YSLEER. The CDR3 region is CASSQDRGEEKLFF.

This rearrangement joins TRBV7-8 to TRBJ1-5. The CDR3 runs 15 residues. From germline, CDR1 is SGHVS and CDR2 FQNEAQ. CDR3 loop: CASSLTSQSDQPQHF.

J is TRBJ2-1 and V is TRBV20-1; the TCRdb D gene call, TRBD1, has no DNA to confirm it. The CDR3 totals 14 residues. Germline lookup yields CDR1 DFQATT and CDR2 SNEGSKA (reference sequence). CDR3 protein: CSASGQGLFGEQFF.

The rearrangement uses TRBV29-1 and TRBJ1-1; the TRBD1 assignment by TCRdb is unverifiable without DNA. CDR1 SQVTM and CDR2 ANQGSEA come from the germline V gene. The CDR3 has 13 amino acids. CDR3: CSVTDRPLTEAFF.

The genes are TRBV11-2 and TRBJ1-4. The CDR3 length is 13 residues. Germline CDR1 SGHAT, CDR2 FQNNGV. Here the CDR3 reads CASSFRQEGKLFF.

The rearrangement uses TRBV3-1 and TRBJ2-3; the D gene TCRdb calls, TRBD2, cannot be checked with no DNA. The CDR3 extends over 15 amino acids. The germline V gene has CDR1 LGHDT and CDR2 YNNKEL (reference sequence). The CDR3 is CASSQTSRDTDTQYF.

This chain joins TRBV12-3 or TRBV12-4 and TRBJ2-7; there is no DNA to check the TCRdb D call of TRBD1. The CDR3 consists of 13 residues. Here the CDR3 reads CASRIQGSGEQYF.

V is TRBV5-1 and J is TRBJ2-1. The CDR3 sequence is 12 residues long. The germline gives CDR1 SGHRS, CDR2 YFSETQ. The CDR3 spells CASSFTSNEQFF.

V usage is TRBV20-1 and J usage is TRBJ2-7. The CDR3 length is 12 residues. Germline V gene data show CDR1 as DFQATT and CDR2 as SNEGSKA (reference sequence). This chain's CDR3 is CSATGVGYEQYF.

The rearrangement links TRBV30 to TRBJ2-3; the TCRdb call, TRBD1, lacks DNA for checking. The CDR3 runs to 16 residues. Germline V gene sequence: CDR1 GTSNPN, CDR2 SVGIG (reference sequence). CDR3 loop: CAWSGGGRGLTDTQYF.

Here the CDR3 reads CSVVGQGYEQYF. The chain combines TRBV29-1 with TRBJ2-7; TCRdb lists TRBD1, though no DNA is available to test this call. Germline CDR1 is SQVTM and CDR2 is ANQGSEA. The CDR3 runs to 12 residues.

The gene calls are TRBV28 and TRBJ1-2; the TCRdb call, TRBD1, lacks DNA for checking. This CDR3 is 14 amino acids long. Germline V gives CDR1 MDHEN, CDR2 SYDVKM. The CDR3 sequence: CASRMSGQGGGYTF.

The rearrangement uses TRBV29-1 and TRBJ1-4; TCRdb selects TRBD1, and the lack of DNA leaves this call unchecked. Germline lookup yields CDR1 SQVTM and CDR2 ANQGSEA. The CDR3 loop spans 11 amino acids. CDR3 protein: CGGGREEKLFF.

CDR3 sequence reads: CATGDTQETQYF. The chain has TRBV19 and TRBJ2-5; TCRdb's assignment of TRBD1 cannot be checked, as there is no DNA. CDR3 length: 12 residues. Looked up from germline, CDR1 is LNHDA and CDR2 is SQIVND (reference sequence).

CDR3 sequence: CASSSSYEQYF. The chain combines TRBV5-1 with TRBJ2-7. The germline V gene has CDR1 SGHRS and CDR2 YFSETQ. The CDR3 runs 11 residues.

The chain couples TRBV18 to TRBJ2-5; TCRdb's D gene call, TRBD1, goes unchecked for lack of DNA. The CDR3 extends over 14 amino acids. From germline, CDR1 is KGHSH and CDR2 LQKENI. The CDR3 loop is CASSLTGVEETQYF.

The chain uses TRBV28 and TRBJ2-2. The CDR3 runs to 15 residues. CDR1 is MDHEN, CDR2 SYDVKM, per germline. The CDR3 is CASSFYGYITGELFF.